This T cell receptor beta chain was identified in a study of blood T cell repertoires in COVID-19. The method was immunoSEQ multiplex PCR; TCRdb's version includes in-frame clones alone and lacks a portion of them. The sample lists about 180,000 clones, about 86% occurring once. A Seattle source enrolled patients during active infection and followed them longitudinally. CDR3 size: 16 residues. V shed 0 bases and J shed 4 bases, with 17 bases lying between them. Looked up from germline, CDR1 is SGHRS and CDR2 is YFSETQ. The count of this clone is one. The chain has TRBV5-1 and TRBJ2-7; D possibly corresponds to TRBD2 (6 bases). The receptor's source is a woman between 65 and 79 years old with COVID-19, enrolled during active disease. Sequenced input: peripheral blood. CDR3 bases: TGCGCCAGCAGCTTGGATAGGGCAGGGACTTTGTACGAGCAGTACTTC. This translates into CASSLDRAGTLYEQYF. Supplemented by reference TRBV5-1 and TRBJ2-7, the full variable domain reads KAGVTQTPRYLIKTRGQQVTLSCSPISGHRSVSWYQQTPGQGLQFLFEYFSETQRNKGNFPGRFSGRQFSNSRSEMNVSTLELGDSALYLCASSLDRAGTLYEQYFGPGTRLTVT.